This is a list of T cell receptor beta chains from one sample in a study of patients and donors after allogeneic stem cell transplantation. MiXCR was run by TCRdb on the RT-PCR reads, yielding one entry per CDR3 protein. The table includes 800,000 to 1,000,000 distinct CDR3 sequences, 18% detected once. The specimen was blood, either unsorted or a sorted T cell fraction (not recorded which). The receptors shown here come from a human donor who was either an allogeneic HSCT recipient or a stem cell or donor lymphocyte infusion donor (not recorded which). It is not recorded whose cells these are; they may come from a transplant donor. Both conserved end residues are part of each CDR3. D genes are given only for firm matches. Expanded clones are given a class, and other clones once, few, many or no size at all.

j_gene: TRBJ2-2; d_gene: NA; abundance: NA; v_gene: TRBV14; CDR3aa: CASSLREPGENTGELFF; CDR3nt: TGTGCCAGCAGCCTAAGAGAACCGGGAGAGAACACCGGGGAGCTGTTTTTT
j_gene: TRBJ2-1; d_gene: TRBD1; abundance: few; v_gene: TRBV7-2; CDR3aa: CASSFVGQGNNEQFF; CDR3nt: TGTGCCAGCAGCTTCGTCGGACAGGGGAACAATGAGCAGTTCTTC
j_gene: TRBJ2-3; d_gene: TRBD1; abundance: many; v_gene: TRBV7-8; CDR3aa: CASTQGVATDTQYF; CDR3nt: TGTGCCAGCACCCAGGGGGTGGCCACAGATACGCAGTATTTT
j_gene: TRBJ2-1; d_gene: TRBD2; abundance: NA; v_gene: TRBV4-3; CDR3aa: CASSQEGLAGANEQFF; CDR3nt: TGCGCCAGCAGCCAAGAGGGACTAGCGGGAGCAAATGAGCAGTTCTTC
j_gene: TRBJ2-5; d_gene: NA; abundance: few; v_gene: TRBV5-1; CDR3aa: CASSASRLETQYF; CDR3nt: TGCGCCAGCAGCGCGAGTCGGTTGGAGACCCAGTACTTC
j_gene: TRBJ2-6; d_gene: TRBD1; abundance: many; v_gene: TRBV20-1; CDR3aa: CSAREDRLSGANVLTF; CDR3nt: TGCAGTGCTAGAGAGGACAGGCTCTCTGGGGCCAACGTCCTGACTTTC
j_gene: TRBJ2-1; d_gene: NA; abundance: NA; v_gene: TRBV6-2/TRBV6-3; CDR3aa: CASGNLGGLGNQFF; CDR3nt: TGTGCCAGCGGAAACCTAGGGGGATTGGGCAACCAGTTCTTC
j_gene: TRBJ2-3; d_gene: NA; abundance: few; v_gene: TRBV20-1; CDR3aa: CSARGASGSDTQYF; CDR3nt: TGCAGTGCTAGAGGGGCCTCGGGATCTGACACGCAGTATTTT
j_gene: TRBJ2-3; d_gene: NA; abundance: NA; v_gene: TRBV9; CDR3aa: CASSVGRGGLADTQYF; CDR3nt: TGTGCCAGCAGCGTAGGAAGAGGAGGTTTGGCAGATACGCAGTATTTT
j_gene: TRBJ2-7; d_gene: NA; abundance: NA; v_gene: TRBV4-1; CDR3aa: CASSQGLLAESYEQYF; CDR3nt: TGCGCCAGCAGCCAAGGCCTACTAGCTGAGTCCTACGAGCAGTACTTC
j_gene: TRBJ2-3; d_gene: NA; abundance: few; v_gene: TRBV5-1; CDR3aa: CASSLTGASDTQYF; CDR3nt: TGCGCCAGCAGCTTAACGGGAGCGTCAGATACGCAGTATTTT
j_gene: TRBJ2-3; d_gene: NA; abundance: few; v_gene: TRBV20-1; CDR3aa: CSASNGGTDTQYF; CDR3nt: TGCAGTGCTAGTAATGGGGGCACAGATACGCAGTATTTT
j_gene: TRBJ1-2; d_gene: NA; abundance: few; v_gene: TRBV6-1; CDR3aa: CASSEPPGRRYGYTF; CDR3nt: TGTGCCAGCAGTGAGCCTCCGGGACGTCGCTATGGCTACACCTTC
j_gene: TRBJ2-1; d_gene: NA; abundance: NA; v_gene: TRBV12-5; CDR3aa: CASGLVLADEQFF; CDR3nt: TGTGCTAGTGGTTTGGTACTGGCAGATGAGCAGTTCTTC
j_gene: TRBJ2-7; d_gene: NA; abundance: few; v_gene: TRBV7-9; CDR3aa: CASSLFLPGGSYEQYF; CDR3nt: TGTGCCAGCAGCTTATTTTTGCCAGGAGGGTCCTACGAGCAGTACTTC
j_gene: TRBJ2-2; d_gene: NA; abundance: NA; v_gene: TRBV7-2; CDR3aa: CASSFGTRLGELFF; CDR3nt: TGTGCCAGCAGCTTCGGGACCCGGCTCGGGGAGCTGTTTTTT
j_gene: TRBJ1-1; d_gene: NA; abundance: NA; v_gene: TRBV19; CDR3aa: CASSPRRGMNTEAFF; CDR3nt: TGTGCCAGTAGTCCCCGGAGGGGAATGAACACTGAAGCTTTCTTT
j_gene: TRBJ2-1; d_gene: NA; abundance: few; v_gene: TRBV5-1; CDR3aa: CASSFEAGTNEQFF; CDR3nt: TGCGCCAGCAGCTTCGAGGCCGGGACCAATGAGCAGTTCTTC
j_gene: TRBJ2-7; d_gene: NA; abundance: few; v_gene: TRBV7-8; CDR3aa: CASSLGPPQVTYEQYF; CDR3nt: TGTGCCAGCAGCTTAGGCCCTCCACAGGTTACCTACGAGCAGTACTTC
j_gene: TRBJ1-1; d_gene: NA; abundance: few; v_gene: TRBV9; CDR3aa: CASSVALGTEAFF; CDR3nt: TGTGCCAGCAGCGTAGCTCTCGGGACAGAAGCTTTCTTT
j_gene: TRBJ1-5; d_gene: TRBD1; abundance: NA; v_gene: TRBV10-3; CDR3aa: CAISVSDRRNQPQHF; CDR3nt: TGTGCCATCAGTGTCTCGGACAGGCGTAATCAGCCCCAGCATTTT
j_gene: TRBJ2-1; d_gene: NA; abundance: NA; v_gene: TRBV5-1; CDR3aa: CASSLGSLDNEQFF; CDR3nt: TGCGCCAGCAGCTTGGGGTCCCTAGATAATGAGCAGTTCTTC
j_gene: TRBJ2-1; d_gene: TRBD2; abundance: few; v_gene: TRBV4-3; CDR3aa: CASSLLAGLNNEQFF; CDR3nt: TGCGCCAGCAGCCTACTAGCGGGGCTCAACAATGAGCAGTTCTTC
j_gene: TRBJ1-1; d_gene: NA; abundance: many; v_gene: TRBV27; CDR3aa: CASSLWGPDTEAFF; CDR3nt: TGTGCCAGCAGTTTATGGGGGCCGGACACTGAAGCTTTCTTT
j_gene: TRBJ2-4; d_gene: NA; abundance: NA; v_gene: TRBV5-5; CDR3aa: CASSLLHSALAKNIQYF; CDR3nt: TGTGCCAGCAGCCTGCTACACTCGGCCCTGGCCAAAAACATTCAGTACTTC
j_gene: TRBJ1-5; d_gene: TRBD1; abundance: NA; v_gene: TRBV20-1; CDR3aa: CSAREQGGYQPQHF; CDR3nt: TGCAGTGCTAGGGAACAGGGGGGTTATCAGCCCCAGCATTTT
j_gene: TRBJ2-7; d_gene: TRBD1; abundance: NA; v_gene: TRBV10-3; CDR3aa: CAISESGTGGSYEQYF; CDR3nt: TGTGCCATCAGTGAGTCGGGGACAGGGGGCTCCTACGAGCAGTACTTC
j_gene: TRBJ2-1; d_gene: NA; abundance: few; v_gene: TRBV2; CDR3aa: CASSALGQGKNNEQFF; CDR3nt: TGTGCCAGCAGTGCCTTGGGGCAGGGGAAAAACAATGAGCAGTTCTTC
j_gene: TRBJ2-3; d_gene: NA; abundance: many; v_gene: TRBV20-1; CDR3aa: CSAAGGHGTDTQYF; CDR3nt: TGCAGTGCCGCAGGGGGGCACGGGACAGATACGCAGTATTTT
j_gene: TRBJ2-1; d_gene: NA; abundance: NA; v_gene: TRBV2; CDR3aa: CALHPRGYNSYNEQFF; CDR3nt: TGTGCCCTCCACCCCCGGGGATACAACTCCTACAATGAGCAGTTCTTC
j_gene: TRBJ1-4; d_gene: NA; abundance: NA; v_gene: TRBV6-2/TRBV6-3; CDR3aa: CASSYGGKANEKLFF; CDR3nt: TGTGCCAGCAGTTACGGGGGGAAGGCTAATGAAAAACTGTTTTTT